The 28 T cell receptor beta chains given below trace back to one sample, sequenced in a study of blood T cell repertoires in COVID-19 (dated by TCRdb to about 2020). The library came from the immunoSEQ multiplex PCR assay. TCRdb holds this immuneACCESS table with in-frame rearrangements only. Some clones are missing; in checked studies, unresolved V genes explain under half, and the rest has no known cause. The sample table records some 320,000 clones; roughly 90% of these occur just once. Of the sample, around 4.2% falls within the top ten clones. Sequencing used PBMCs or T cells enriched from blood (not recorded which). The receptors originated from a woman aged 25 to 39 who had been exposed to COVID-19.

V gene TRBV4-2 combines with J gene TRBJ2-1; weak D call: TRBD1 (6 bases). The ends were cut back, 0 bases at V and 5 bases at J, with 14 bases in the middle. Germline-derived CDR1 and CDR2 are LGHNA and YNFKEQ. The CDR3 contains 16 residues. The DNA of the CDR3 is TGTGCCAGCAGCCAAGATTTCGGAGAGGGGGACAATGAGCAGTTCTTC. This translates into CASSQDFGEGDNEQFF.

The J gene is TRBJ1-6, the V gene TRBV9; 9 bases agree with TRBD1. In germline, CDR1 is SGDLS, CDR2 YYNGEE. The CDR3 loop spans 15 amino acids. After removal of 3 bases from V and 4 bases from J, the junction contained 2 bases not matched to a gene. CDR3 in amino acids: CASSEGTGYNSPLHF. The CDR3 DNA is TGTGCCAGCAGCGAGGGGACAGGGTATAATTCACCCCTCCACTTT. Full variable domain (missing parts from reference TRBV9 and TRBJ1-6): DSGVTQTPKHLITATGQRVTLRCSPRSGDLSVYWYQQSLDQGLQFLIQYYNGEERAKGNILERFSAQQFPDLHSELNLSSLELGDSALYFCASSEGTGYNSPLHFGNGTRLTVT.

The sample holds one count of this clone. For the CDR3, the DNA is TGTGCCAGCAGTGACTTCCGGGATACCGGGGAGCTGTTTTTT. Translating it yields CASSDFRDTGELFF. The chain combines TRBV6-4 with TRBJ2-2; possible D gene TRBD2, 5 bases. CDR3 length: 14 amino acids. Germline CDR1 reads MRHNA; CDR2 reads SNTAGT. V was trimmed by 1 base and J by 5 bases, leaving 8 bases between them.

This chain joins TRBV2 and TRBJ2-3, with a possible D match to TRBD2 (5 bases). CDR1 is SNHLY, CDR2 FYNNEI, per germline. This CDR3 is 13 amino acids long. Trimming cost V 6 bases and J 0 bases, with 7 bases left between them. The CDR3 coding sequence is TGTGCCAGCAGACGGACTAGCACAGATACGCAGTATTTT. Protein sequence: CASRRTSTDTQYF.

V gene TRBV6-1 combines with J gene TRBJ1-4; no definite D call. The CDR3 length is 15 residues. Germline V gives CDR1 MNHNS, CDR2 SASEGT. V was trimmed by 3 bases and J by 3 bases, leaving 11 bases between them. The CDR3 protein is CASSDSGWANEKLFF. The CDR3 nucleotides read TGTGCCAGCAGTGATTCGGGGTGGGCTAATGAAAAACTGTTTTTT.

The gene calls are TRBV7-9 and TRBJ1-1, with 8 bases that match TRBD1. The CDR3 is made up of 13 amino acids. After removal of 5 bases from V and 9 bases from J, the junction contained 8 bases not matched to a gene. Germline values: CDR1 SEHNR, CDR2 FQNEAQ (reference sequence). Here the CDR3 reads CASSPQGAGKAFF. The CDR3 DNA reads TGTGCCAGCAGCCCGCAGGGGGCCGGGAAAGCTTTCTTT.

The chain combines TRBV11-2 with TRBJ1-5; perhaps TRBD1 as D (6 bases). V was shortened by 5 bases and J by 0 bases, with 17 bases between the two germline ends. This CDR3 is 17 amino acids long. The germline V gene has CDR1 SGHAT and CDR2 FQNNGV. The CDR3 DNA reads as TGTGCCAGCAGCGTGGACAGTCGCCCGTATAGCAATCAGCCCCAGCATTTT. Residues: CASSVDSRPYSNQPQHF.

DNA of the CDR3: TGTGCCAGTAGTACTCGGGACATTTTTGAAGCTTTCTTT. Translating gives CASSTRDIFEAFF. The V call is TRBV19, the J call TRBJ1-1, with D tentatively TRBD1 (6 bases). V lost 4 bases and J 7 bases, leaving 13 bases between the germline ends. CDR1 and CDR2 from the germline V gene are LNHDA and SQIVND (reference sequence). The CDR3 runs to 13 residues.

The V gene is TRBV5-1, the J gene TRBJ2-5, with a weak D call TRBD1 (7 bases). Germline V gene data show CDR1 as SGHRS and CDR2 as YFSETQ. The ends were cut back, 2 bases at V and 1 base at J, with 27 bases in the middle. The CDR3 loop spans 20 amino acids. The CDR3: CASSFLFSQGYGGIQETQYF. The CDR3, as DNA: TGCGCCAGCAGCTTTCTTTTCTCACAGGGGTATGGCGGGATCCAAGAGACCCAGTACTTC. The complete variable domain, with remaining parts taken from reference TRBV5-1 and TRBJ2-5, reads KAGVTQTPRYLIKTRGQQVTLSCSPISGHRSVSWYQQTPGQGLQFLFEYFSETQRNKGNFPGRFSGRQFSNSRSEMNVSTLELGDSALYLCASSFLFSQGYGGIQETQYFGPGTRLLVL.

Note on this clone: Germline and junction disagree at one end, which may indicate a read error. The genes are TRBV4-1 and TRBJ1-1; a weak D match, TRBD1 (5 bases). This CDR3 is built from 12 residues. Germline CDR1 and CDR2: MGHRA and YSYEKL. CDR3 sequence: CASSQGASGRKF. DNA for the CDR3: TGCGCCAGCAGCCAAGGAGCCTCAGGGAGGAAATTT.

This chain connects TRBV19 to TRBJ2-7, with D possibly TRBD2 on 5 matching bases. The V end was cut by 6 bases, the J end by 2 bases, with 20 bases between. The length of the CDR3 is 16 residues. Germline V gives CDR1 LNHDA, CDR2 SQIVND (reference sequence). DNA for the CDR3: TGTGCCAGTAGCCAGACCCTGGAGGTGAGGACCTACGAGCAGTACTTC. Protein product: CASSQTLEVRTYEQYF.

The CDR3 sequence: CASSQASGGTDTQYF. The CDR3 DNA is TGTGCCAGCAGCCAAGCAAGCGGGGGCACAGATACGCAGTATTTT. The genes are TRBV3-1 (or the pseudogene TRBV3-2) and TRBJ2-3, with TRBD2 identical over 7 bases. There are 15 residues in the CDR3. Looked up from germline, CDR1 is LGHDT and CDR2 is YNNKEL (reference sequence). V trimming: 1 base; J trimming: 1 base; junction bases outside the gene matches: 2.

The chain combines TRBV4-1 with TRBJ1-3; D uncertain. The CDR3 extends over 17 amino acids. The germline CDR1 and CDR2 sequences are MGHRA and YSYEKL. V lost 1 base, J lost 5 bases, and 18 bases lay in between. CDR3 amino acids: CASSQGSQGNRRNTIYF. In DNA, the CDR3 is TGCGCCAGCAGCCAAGGTAGTCAAGGTAACAGAAGAAACACCATATATTTT.

The J gene is TRBJ2-2, the V gene TRBV9, with a weak D call TRBD1 (7 bases). Trimming cost V 3 bases and J 1 base, with 13 bases left between them. The CDR3 covers 16 residues. The germline gives CDR1 SGDLS, CDR2 YYNGEE. CDR3 in DNA: TGTGCCAGCAGCGCGCCCCAGGGGGGGAACACCGGGGAGCTGTTTTTT. Amino acids: CASSAPQGGNTGELFF.

V usage is TRBV23-1 and J usage is TRBJ1-2; the match to TRBD1 covers 7 bases. TRBV23-1 is annotated as an ORF whose role is uncertain. The CDR3 covers 19 residues. The J segment lost 4 bases and the V segment lost 4 bases, leaving 21 bases of the junction unmatched. The CDR3 protein is CASSLSTGTVRPAGYGYTF. DNA for the CDR3: TGCGCCAGCAGTCTTTCGACCGGGACAGTTCGTCCCGCCGGCTATGGCTACACCTTC.

This clone has just one count. The gene calls are TRBV19 and TRBJ1-5; 7 nucleotides align to TRBD1. V shed 0 bases and J 3 bases; nucleotides not matched to a gene: 14. The CDR3 spans 19 residues. Germline CDR1 and CDR2: LNHDA and SQIVND (reference sequence). The CDR3 DNA follows: TGTGCCAGTAGTATAGATCAGCGACAGGGTAAGAGGTTCAATCAGCCCCAGCATTTT. As protein: CASSIDQRQGKRFNQPQHF.

The chain carries TRBV11-2 and TRBJ1-1; 9 nucleotides match TRBD1. V lost 1 base and J lost 5; bases outside the gene matches: 2. This CDR3 region has 14 residues. Germline CDR1 is SGHAT and CDR2 is FQNNGV. The CDR3: CASSLAQGATEAFF. CDR3 DNA sequence: TGTGCCAGCAGCTTAGCACAGGGGGCGACTGAAGCTTTCTTT.

The chain uses TRBV6-5 and TRBJ2-3; 9 bases are a match to TRBD2. V lost 7 bases and J lost 6; bases outside the gene matches: 5. The germline V gene encodes CDR1 MNHEY and CDR2 SVGAGI. This CDR3 spans 13 amino acids. The CDR3 is CASKGGGADTQYF. DNA for the CDR3: TGTGCCAGCAAAGGCGGGGGGGCGGATACGCAGTATTTT.

This clone was seen only a few times. The gene calls are TRBV15 and TRBJ1-4; D perhaps matches TRBD1 (5 bases). Germline V gene lookup returns CDR1 LNHNV and CDR2 YYDKDF (reference sequence). V was cut by 5 bases and J by 0 bases, with 13 bases left in between. There are 16 residues in the CDR3. The CDR3 coding sequence is TGTGCCACCAGCTATCCCAGGGTTGCAACTAATGAAAAACTGTTTTTT. Translation: CATSYPRVATNEKLFF.

The rearrangement links TRBV16 to TRBJ1-1; 8 bases line up with TRBD1. Germline V CDR1 and CDR2: KGHSY, FQNENV. The CDR3 covers 15 residues. After removal of 0 bases from V and 6 bases from J, the junction contained 6 bases not matched to a gene. DNA for the CDR3: TGTGCCAGCAGCCAATCGCTCAGGGGGCTGGCTGAAGCTTTCTTT. Protein: CASSQSLRGLAEAFF.

The chain carries TRBV4-1 and TRBJ2-7; perhaps TRBD2 as D (5 bases). This CDR3 is 19 amino acids long. The V and J ends lost 3 bases and 0 bases respectively, with 24 bases between them. Germline CDR1 MGHRA, CDR2 YSYEKL. The DNA for the CDR3 is TGCGCCAGCAGCCACCTTAGGACTGGAGACCTGTTGAGCTCCTACGAGCAGTACTTC. The encoded protein is CASSHLRTGDLLSSYEQYF.

The chain recombines TRBV24-1 with TRBJ2-3; no definite D call. V shed 3 bases and J shed 4 bases, with 10 bases lying between them. Germline CDR1 and CDR2: KGHDR and SFDVKD. CDR3 size: 14 residues. The CDR3 DNA follows: TGTGCCACCAGTGATCGCGCAGGCCCAGATACGCAGTATTTT. This encodes CATSDRAGPDTQYF.

This chain connects TRBV21-1 to TRBJ1-1. TRBV21-1 is classified as a pseudogene. The CDR3 contains 13 residues. CDR3 in DNA: TGTGCCAGCAGAAGAGAGATGAACACTGAAGCTTTCTTT. Translation: CASRREMNTEAFF.

The J gene is TRBJ1-2, the V gene TRBV4-1, with D unresolved. Trimming took off 0 bases at V and 2 bases at J, with 13 bases between the two ends. The CDR3 is made up of 16 amino acids. Germline-derived CDR1 and CDR2 are MGHRA and YSYEKL. The CDR3 protein is CASSQDPSPLNYGYTF. The CDR3 coding sequence is TGCGCCAGCAGCCAAGATCCAAGCCCGCTGAACTATGGCTACACCTTC.

The genes are TRBV7-9 and TRBJ2-3; 8 positions agree with TRBD1. The V gene end was trimmed by 5 bases and the J gene end by 3 bases; junction bases not matched to a gene: 7. The CDR3 totals 15 residues. The germline V gene has CDR1 SEHNR and CDR2 FQNEAQ (reference sequence). CDR3: CASSPGQGSTDTQYF. The CDR3 DNA is TGTGCCAGCAGCCCAGGACAGGGTTCGACAGATACGCAGTATTTT.

This chain uses TRBV7-8 with TRBJ2-7; 8 bases match TRBD1. The CDR3 sequence is 13 residues long. Losses at the gene ends were 1 base for V and 6 bases for J; bases not matched to a gene: 2. CDR1 and CDR2 from the germline V gene are SGHVS and FQNEAQ. Here the CDR3 DNA reads TGTGCCAGCAGCTTAGACAGGGGGAGCGAGCAGTACTTC. It is translated as CASSLDRGSEQYF. Supplemented by reference TRBV7-8 and TRBJ2-7, the full variable domain reads GAGVSQSPRYKVAKRGQDVALRCDPISGHVSLFWYQQALGQGPEFLTYFQNEAQLDKSGLPSDRFFAERPEGSVSTLKIQRTQQEDSAVYLCASSLDRGSEQYFGPGTRLTVT.

This chain's CDR3 is CASSWGQTTDTQYF. The DNA of the CDR3 is TGTGCCAGCAGCTGGGGACAGACCACAGATACGCAGTATTTT. This chain joins TRBV7-2 and TRBJ2-3; 7 bases agree with TRBD1. Losses at the gene ends were 4 bases for V and 2 bases for J; bases not matched to a gene: 3. This CDR3 is built from 14 residues. Germline CDR1 and CDR2: SGHTA and FQGNSA. Filled out from reference TRBV7-2 and TRBJ2-3, the complete variable domain reads GAGVSQSPSNKVTEKGKDVELRCDPISGHTALYWYRQSLGQGLEFLIYFQGNSAPDKSGLPSDRFSAERTGGSVSTLTIQRTQQEDSAVYLCASSWGQTTDTQYFGPGTRLTVL.

This clone has a single count. The chain combines TRBV5-4 with TRBJ2-7, with D tentatively TRBD1 (6 bases). The CDR3 has 15 residues. V was cut by 1 base and J by 2 bases, with 13 bases left in between. Germline V lookup: CDR1 SGHNT, CDR2 YYREEE (reference sequence). CDR3 loop: CASSLRPGAAYEQYF. The CDR3 region has the DNA TGTGCCAGCAGCTTGCGTCCAGGGGCCGCCTACGAGCAGTACTTC.